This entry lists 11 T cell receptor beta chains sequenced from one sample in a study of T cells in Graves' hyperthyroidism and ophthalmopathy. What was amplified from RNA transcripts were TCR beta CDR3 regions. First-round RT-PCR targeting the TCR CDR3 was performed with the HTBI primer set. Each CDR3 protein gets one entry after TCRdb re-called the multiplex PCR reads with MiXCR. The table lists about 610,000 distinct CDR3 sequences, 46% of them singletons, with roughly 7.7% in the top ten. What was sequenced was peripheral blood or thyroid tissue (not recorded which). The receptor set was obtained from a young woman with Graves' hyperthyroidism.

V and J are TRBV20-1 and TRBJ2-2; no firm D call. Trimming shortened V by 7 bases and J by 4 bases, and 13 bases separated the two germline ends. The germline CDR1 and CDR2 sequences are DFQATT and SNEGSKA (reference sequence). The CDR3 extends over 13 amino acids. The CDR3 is CSGRQDVTGELFF. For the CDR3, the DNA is TGCAGTGGCCGGCAGGACGTCACCGGGGAGCTGTTTTTT.

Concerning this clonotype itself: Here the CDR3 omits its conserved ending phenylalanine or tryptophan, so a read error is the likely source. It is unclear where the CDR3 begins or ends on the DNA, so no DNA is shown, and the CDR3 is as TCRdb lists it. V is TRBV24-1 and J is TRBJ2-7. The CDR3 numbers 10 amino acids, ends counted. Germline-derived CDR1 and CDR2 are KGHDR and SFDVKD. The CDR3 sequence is CATSEPGRAA.

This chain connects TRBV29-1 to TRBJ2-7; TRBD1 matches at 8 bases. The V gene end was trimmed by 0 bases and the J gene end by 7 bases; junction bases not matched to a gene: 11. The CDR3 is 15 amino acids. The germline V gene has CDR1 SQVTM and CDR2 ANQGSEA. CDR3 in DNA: TGCAGCGTTGAAGATCGGGGCCAGGGGGCGGGAGAGCAGTACTTC. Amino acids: CSVEDRGQGAGEQYF.

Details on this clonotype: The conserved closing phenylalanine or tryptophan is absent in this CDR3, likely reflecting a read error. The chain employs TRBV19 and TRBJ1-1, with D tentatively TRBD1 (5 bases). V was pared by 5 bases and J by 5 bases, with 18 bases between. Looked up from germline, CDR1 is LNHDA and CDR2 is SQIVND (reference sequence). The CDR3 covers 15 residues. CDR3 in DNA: TGTGCCAGTAGTCCCTCCTATGGGGGGAGGACTGAAGCTTTCTCT. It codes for CASSPSYGGRTEAFS.

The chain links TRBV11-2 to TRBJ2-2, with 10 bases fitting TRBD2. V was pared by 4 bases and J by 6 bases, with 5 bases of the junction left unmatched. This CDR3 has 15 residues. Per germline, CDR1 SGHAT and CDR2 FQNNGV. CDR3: CASSSLLAGAGELFF. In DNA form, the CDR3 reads TGTGCCAGCAGCTCCCTCCTAGCGGGAGCCGGGGAGCTGTTTTTT.

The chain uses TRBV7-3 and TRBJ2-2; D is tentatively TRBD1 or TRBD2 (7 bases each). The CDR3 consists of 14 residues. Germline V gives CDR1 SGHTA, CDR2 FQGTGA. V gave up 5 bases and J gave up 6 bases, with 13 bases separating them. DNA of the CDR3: TGTGCCAGCAGCCCCAGGGGGAGGGCCGGGGAGCTGTTTTTT. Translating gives CASSPRGRAGELFF. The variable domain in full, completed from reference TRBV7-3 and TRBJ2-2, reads GAGVSQTPSNKVTEKGKYVELRCDPISGHTALYWYRQSLGQGPEFLIYFQGTGAADDSGLPNDRFFAVRPEGSVSTLKIQRTERGDSAVYLCASSPRGRAGELFFGEGSRLTVL.

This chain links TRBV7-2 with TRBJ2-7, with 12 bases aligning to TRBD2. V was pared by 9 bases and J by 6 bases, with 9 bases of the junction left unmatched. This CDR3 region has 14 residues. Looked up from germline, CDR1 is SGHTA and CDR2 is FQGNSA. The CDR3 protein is CASSIGLAGIEQYF. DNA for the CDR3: TGTGCCAGTAGTATTGGACTAGCGGGAATCGAGCAGTACTTC.

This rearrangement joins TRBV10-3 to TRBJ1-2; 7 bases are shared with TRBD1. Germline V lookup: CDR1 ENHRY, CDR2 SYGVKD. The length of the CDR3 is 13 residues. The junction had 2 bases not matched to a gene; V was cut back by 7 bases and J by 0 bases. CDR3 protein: CAITGQTNYGYTF. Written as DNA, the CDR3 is TGTGCCATCACGGGACAGACTAACTATGGCTACACCTTC.

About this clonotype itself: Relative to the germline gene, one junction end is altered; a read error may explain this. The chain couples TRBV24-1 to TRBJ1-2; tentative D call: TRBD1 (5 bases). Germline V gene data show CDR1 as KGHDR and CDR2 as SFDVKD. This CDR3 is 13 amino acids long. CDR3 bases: TGCGCCACCAGTGAAGGGGCATCCGCTGGCTACACCTTC. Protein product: CATSEGASAGYTF.

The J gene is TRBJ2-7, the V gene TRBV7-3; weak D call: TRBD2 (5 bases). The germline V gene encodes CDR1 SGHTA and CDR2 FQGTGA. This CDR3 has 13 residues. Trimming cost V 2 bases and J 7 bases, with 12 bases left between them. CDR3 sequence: CASSLGVGNEQYF. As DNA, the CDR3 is TGTGCCAGCAGCTTAGGGGTCGGGAATGAGCAGTACTTC.

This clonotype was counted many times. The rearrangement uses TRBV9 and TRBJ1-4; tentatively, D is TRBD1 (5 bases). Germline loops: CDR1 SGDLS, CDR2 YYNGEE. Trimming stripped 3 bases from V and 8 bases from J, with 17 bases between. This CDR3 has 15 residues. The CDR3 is CASSAPGTGGEKLFF. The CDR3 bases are TGTGCCAGCAGCGCCCCCGGGACCGGGGGGGAAAAACTGTTTTTT.